The rows below give T cell receptor beta chains drawn from one sample of a study of control samples from healthy donors and cancer patients. Profiling relied on immunoSEQ multiplex PCR, and the TCRdb table lists in-frame clones only, not all of them. The table shows roughly 73,000 clones, with approximately 92% occurring only once. Sample: blood. These receptors were obtained from a woman in her sixties in good health. Both conserved end residues are part of each CDR3. The order of the fields is D gene, J gene, clone size, V gene, CDR3 DNA, CDR3 protein. The D gene is left open where the match is weak. Clone size appears in some rows only: once, few, many, or a class for an expanded clone.

D: .; J: TRBJ2-3; size: once; V: TRBV24-1; DNA: TGTGCCACCAGCGTATCCCCCGCCGGGGCGCAGTATTTT; CDR3: CATSVSPAGAQYF
D: TRBD1; J: TRBJ2-2; size: few; V: TRBV19; DNA: TGTGCCAGTAGTTCAAGACAGGGGGGAGGCGGGGAGCTGTTTTTT; CDR3: CASSSRQGGGGELFF
D: TRBD1; J: TRBJ2-1; size: .; V: TRBV10-3; DNA: TGTGCCATCAGTGTCCAGGGGGCAGGCAATGAGCAGTTCTTC; CDR3: CAISVQGAGNEQFF
D: .; J: TRBJ2-3; size: .; V: TRBV24-1; DNA: TGTGCCACCAGTGATTCGAGGCTTCATACGCAGTATTTT; CDR3: CATSDSRLHTQYF
D: .; J: TRBJ1-3; size: once; V: TRBV5-1; DNA: TGCGCCAGCAGCCTCGGGTTCTCTGGAAACACCATATATTTT; CDR3: CASSLGFSGNTIYF
D: .; J: TRBJ2-6; size: .; V: TRBV18; DNA: TGTGCCAGCTCCGACGGGGGGGCCAACGTCCTGACTTTC; CDR3: CASSDGGANVLTF
D: TRBD1; J: TRBJ1-5; size: .; V: TRBV6-6; DNA: TGTGCCAGCAGTTTCTACAGGGGGGCGGATCAGCCCCAGCATTTT; CDR3: CASSFYRGADQPQHF
D: TRBD1; J: TRBJ1-1; size: once; V: TRBV7-2; DNA: TGTGCCAGCAGCTTGACAGGGATGAACACTGAAGCTTTCTTT; CDR3: CASSLTGMNTEAFF
D: TRBD1; J: TRBJ2-5; size: .; V: TRBV3-1/TRBV3-2; DNA: TGTGCCAGCAGCCCCCGGGACAGGGGGCAAGAGACCCAGTACTTC; CDR3: CASSPRDRGQETQYF
D: .; J: TRBJ2-5; size: .; V: TRBV7-9; DNA: TGTGCCAGCAGCTTAGGTTTTGCGGTGTGGGAGACCCAGTACTTC; CDR3: CASSLGFAVWETQYF
D: .; J: TRBJ1-3; size: .; V: TRBV19; DNA: TGTGCCAGTAGTATAGAGGGGACACACTCTGGAAACACCATATATTTT; CDR3: CASSIEGTHSGNTIYF
D: TRBD2; J: TRBJ2-6; size: once; V: TRBV7-3; DNA: TGTGCCAGCAGCTTATGGGGTAGCGGGATATCTGGGGCCAACGTCCTGACTTTC; CDR3: CASSLWGSGISGANVLTF
D: TRBD1; J: TRBJ2-1; size: .; V: TRBV24-1; DNA: TGTGCCACCAGTGGCGACAGGGGGTCGTACAATGAGCAGTTCTTC; CDR3: CATSGDRGSYNEQFF
D: TRBD1; J: TRBJ2-5; size: .; V: TRBV28; DNA: TGTGCCAGCAGTCACCCGACAGGGGGCATGGGAGAGACCCAGTACTTC; CDR3: CASSHPTGGMGETQYF
D: .; J: TRBJ1-2; size: .; V: TRBV27; DNA: TGTGCCAGCAGTTCGGTTCCGGGGCAGGGAAAGTACACCTTC; CDR3: CASSSVPGQGKYTF